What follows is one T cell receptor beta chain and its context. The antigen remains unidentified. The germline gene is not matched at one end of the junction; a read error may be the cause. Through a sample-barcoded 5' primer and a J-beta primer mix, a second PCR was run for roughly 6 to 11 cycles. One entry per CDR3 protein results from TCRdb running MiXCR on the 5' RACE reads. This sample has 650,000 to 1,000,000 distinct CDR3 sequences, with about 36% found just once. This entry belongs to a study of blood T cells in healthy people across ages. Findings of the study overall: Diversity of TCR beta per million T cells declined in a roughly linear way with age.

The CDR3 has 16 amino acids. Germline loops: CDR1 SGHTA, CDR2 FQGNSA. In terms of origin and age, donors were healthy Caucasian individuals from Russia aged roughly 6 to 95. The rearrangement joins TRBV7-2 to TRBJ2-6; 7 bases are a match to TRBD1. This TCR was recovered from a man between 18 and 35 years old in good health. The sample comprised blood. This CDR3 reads CVSSLEGASGANVLTF. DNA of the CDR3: TGTGTCAGCAGCTTAGAGGGGGCAAGTGGGGCCAACGTCCTGACTTTC.